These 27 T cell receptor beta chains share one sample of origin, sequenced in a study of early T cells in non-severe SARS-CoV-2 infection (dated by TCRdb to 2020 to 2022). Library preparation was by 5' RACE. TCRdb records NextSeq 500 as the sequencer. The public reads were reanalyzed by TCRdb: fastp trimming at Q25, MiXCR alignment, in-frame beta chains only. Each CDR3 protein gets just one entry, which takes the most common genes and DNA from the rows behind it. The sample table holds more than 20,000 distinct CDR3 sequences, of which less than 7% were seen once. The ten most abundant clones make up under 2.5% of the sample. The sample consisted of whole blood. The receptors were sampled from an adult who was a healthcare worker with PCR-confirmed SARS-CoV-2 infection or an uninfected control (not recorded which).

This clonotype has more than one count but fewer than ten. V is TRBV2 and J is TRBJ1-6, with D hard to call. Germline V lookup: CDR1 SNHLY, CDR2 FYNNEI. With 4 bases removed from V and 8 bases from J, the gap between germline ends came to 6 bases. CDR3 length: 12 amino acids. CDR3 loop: CASSVVDSPLHF. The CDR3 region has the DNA TGTGCCAGCAGTGTTGTGGATTCACCCCTCCACTTT. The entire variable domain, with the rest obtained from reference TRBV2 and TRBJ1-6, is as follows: EPEVTQTPSHQVTQMGQEVILRCVPISNHLYFYWYRQILGQKVEFLVSFYNNEISEKSEIFDDQFSVERPDGSNFTLKIRSTKLEDSAMYFCASSVVDSPLHFGNGTRLTVT.

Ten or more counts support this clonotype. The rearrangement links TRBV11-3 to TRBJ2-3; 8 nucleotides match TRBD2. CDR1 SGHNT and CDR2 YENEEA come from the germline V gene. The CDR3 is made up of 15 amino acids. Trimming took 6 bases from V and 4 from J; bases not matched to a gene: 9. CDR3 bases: TGTGCCAGCAGTACTGCGGCGGGGGGAGCAGATACGCAGTATTTT. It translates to CASSTAAGGADTQYF.

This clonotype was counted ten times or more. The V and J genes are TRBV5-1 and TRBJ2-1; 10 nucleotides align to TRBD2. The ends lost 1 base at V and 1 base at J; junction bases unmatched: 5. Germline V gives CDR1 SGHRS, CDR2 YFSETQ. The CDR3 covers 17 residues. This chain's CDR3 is CASSLQLAGFSYNEQFF. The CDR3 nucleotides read TGCGCCAGCAGCTTGCAACTAGCGGGGTTTTCCTACAATGAGCAGTTCTTC.

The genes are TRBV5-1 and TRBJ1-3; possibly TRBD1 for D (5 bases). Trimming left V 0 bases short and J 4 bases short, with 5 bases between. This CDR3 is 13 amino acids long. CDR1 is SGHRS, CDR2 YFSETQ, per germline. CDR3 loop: CASSLEGGNTIYF. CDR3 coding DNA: TGCGCCAGCAGCTTGGAGGGGGGAAACACCATATATTTT.

The CDR3 nucleotides are TGTGCCAGCAGCCAAGTGGGGGACGAGCAGTACTTC. The encoded protein is CASSQVGDEQYF. V gene TRBV3-1 combines with J gene TRBJ2-7; D may match TRBD1 or TRBD2 (5 bases each). The CDR3 spans 12 residues. Germline values: CDR1 LGHDT, CDR2 YNNKEL (reference sequence). V dropped 1 base and J dropped 5 bases, with 6 bases sitting between them.

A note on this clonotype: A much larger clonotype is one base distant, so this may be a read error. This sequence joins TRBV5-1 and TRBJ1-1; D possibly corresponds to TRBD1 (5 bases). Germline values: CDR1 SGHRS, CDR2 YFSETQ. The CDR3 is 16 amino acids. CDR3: CTSSFGTTGINTEAFF. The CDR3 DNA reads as TGCACCAGCAGCTTCGGGACGACGGGAATAAACACTGAAGCTTTCTTT. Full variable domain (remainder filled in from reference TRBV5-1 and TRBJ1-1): KAGVTQTPRYLIKTRGQQVTLSCSPISGHRSVSWYQQTPGQGLQFLFEYFSETQRNKGNFPGRFSGRQFSNSRSEMNVSTLELGDSALYLCTSSFGTTGINTEAFFGQGTRLTVV.

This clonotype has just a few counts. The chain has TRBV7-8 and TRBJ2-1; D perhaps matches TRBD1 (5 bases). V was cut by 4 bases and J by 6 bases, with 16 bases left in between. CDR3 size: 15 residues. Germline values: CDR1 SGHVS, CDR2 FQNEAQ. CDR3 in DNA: TGTGCCAGCAGCTCCCGAGTCTCAGGGTTCAATGAGCAGTTCTTC. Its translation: CASSSRVSGFNEQFF.

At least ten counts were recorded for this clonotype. This chain's CDR3 is CASSLGLAGRRRQFF. The CDR3, as DNA: TGTGCCAGCAGTTTGGGACTAGCGGGGAGGAGGAGGCAGTTCTTC. The chain carries TRBV12-3 or TRBV12-4 and TRBJ2-1; 13 nucleotides agree with TRBD2. The CDR3 is 15 amino acids. The J segment lost 12 bases and the V segment lost 3 bases, leaving 8 bases of the junction unmatched.

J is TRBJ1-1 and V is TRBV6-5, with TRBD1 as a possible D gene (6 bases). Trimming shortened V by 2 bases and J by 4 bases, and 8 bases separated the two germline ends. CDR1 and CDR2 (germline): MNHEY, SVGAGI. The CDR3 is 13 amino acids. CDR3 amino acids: CASSYGRGTEAFF. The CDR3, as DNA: TGTGCCAGCAGTTACGGCAGGGGCACTGAAGCTTTCTTT.

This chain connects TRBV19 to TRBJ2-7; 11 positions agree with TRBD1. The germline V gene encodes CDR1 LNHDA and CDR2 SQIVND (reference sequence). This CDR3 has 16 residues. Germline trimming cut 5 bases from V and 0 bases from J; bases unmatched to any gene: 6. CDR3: CASSLLGQGDSYEQYF. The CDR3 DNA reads TGTGCCAGTAGTCTGCTGGGACAGGGGGACTCCTACGAGCAGTACTTC.

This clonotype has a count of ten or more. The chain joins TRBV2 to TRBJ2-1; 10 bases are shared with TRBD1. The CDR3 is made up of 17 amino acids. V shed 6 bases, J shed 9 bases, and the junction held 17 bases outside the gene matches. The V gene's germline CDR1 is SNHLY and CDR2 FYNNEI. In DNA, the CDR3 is TGTGCCAGCAGCGCCGCAATTGGGACAGGGGTTATTCGTGAGCAGTTCTTC. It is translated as CASSAAIGTGVIREQFF. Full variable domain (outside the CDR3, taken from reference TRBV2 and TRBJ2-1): EPEVTQTPSHQVTQMGQEVILRCVPISNHLYFYWYRQILGQKVEFLVSFYNNEISEKSEIFDDQFSVERPDGSNFTLKIRSTKLEDSAMYFCASSAAIGTGVIREQFFGPGTRLTVL.

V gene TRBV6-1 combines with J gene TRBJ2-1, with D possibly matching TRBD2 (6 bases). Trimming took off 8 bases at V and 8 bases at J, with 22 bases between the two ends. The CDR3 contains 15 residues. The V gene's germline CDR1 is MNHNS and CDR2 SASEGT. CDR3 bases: TGTGCCAGCCCGAGGGGCGGGGCAATTGTGGATGAGCAGTTCTTC. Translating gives CASPRGGAIVDEQFF.

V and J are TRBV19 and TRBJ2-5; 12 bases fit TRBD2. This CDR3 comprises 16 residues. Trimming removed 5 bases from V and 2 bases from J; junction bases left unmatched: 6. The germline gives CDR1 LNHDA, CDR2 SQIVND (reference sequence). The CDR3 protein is CASSPFGLAGQETQYF. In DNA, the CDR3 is TGTGCCAGTAGTCCTTTTGGACTAGCGGGGCAAGAGACCCAGTACTTC. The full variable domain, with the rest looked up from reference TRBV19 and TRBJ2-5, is DGGITQSPKYLFRKEGQNVTLSCEQNLNHDAMYWYRQDPGQGLRLIYYSQIVNDFQKGDIAEGYSVSREKKESFPLTVTSAQKNPTAFYLCASSPFGLAGQETQYFGPGTRLLVL.

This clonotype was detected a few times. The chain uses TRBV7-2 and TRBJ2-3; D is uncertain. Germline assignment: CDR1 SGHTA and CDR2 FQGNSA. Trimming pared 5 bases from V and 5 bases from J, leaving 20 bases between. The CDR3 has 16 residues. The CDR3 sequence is CASSPRTPSLGDTQYF. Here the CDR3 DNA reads TGTGCCAGCAGCCCCCGGACCCCCTCCCTGGGAGATACGCAGTATTTT.

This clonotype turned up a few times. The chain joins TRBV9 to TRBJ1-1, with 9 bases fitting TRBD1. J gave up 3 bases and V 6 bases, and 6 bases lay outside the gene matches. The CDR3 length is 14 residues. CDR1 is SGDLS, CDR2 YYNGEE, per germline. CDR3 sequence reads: CASTQGAMDTEAFF. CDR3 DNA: TGTGCCAGCACACAGGGGGCAATGGACACTGAAGCTTTCTTT.

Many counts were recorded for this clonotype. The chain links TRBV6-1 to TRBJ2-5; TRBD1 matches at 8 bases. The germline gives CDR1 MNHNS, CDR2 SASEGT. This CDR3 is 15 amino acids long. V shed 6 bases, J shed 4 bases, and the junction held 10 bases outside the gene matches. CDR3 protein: CASSERAGGPETQYF. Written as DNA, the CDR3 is TGTGCCAGCAGCGAGAGGGCAGGGGGCCCAGAGACCCAGTACTTC.

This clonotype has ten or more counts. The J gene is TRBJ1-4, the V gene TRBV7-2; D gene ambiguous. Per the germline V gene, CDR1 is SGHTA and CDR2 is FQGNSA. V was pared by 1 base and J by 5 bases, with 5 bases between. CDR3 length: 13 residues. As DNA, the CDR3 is TGTGCCAGCAGCTTAGGCAGAAATGAAAAACTGTTTTTT. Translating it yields CASSLGRNEKLFF.

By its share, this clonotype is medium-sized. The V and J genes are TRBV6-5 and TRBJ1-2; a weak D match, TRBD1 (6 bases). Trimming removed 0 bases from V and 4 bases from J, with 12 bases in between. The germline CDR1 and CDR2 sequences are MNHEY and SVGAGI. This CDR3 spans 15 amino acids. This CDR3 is CASSYSQQGGYGYTF. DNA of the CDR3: TGTGCCAGCAGTTACTCCCAACAGGGTGGCTATGGCTACACCTTC.

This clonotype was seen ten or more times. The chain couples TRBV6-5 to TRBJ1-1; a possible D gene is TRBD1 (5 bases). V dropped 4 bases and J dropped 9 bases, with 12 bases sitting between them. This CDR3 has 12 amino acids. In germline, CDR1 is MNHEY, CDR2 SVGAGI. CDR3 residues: CASSWGMGKAFF. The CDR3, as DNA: TGTGCCAGCAGTTGGGGGATGGGGAAAGCTTTCTTT.

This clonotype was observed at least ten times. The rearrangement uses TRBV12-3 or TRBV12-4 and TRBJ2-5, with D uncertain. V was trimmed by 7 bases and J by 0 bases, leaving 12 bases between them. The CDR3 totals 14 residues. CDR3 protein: CASTFSQYQETQYF. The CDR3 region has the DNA TGTGCCAGCACCTTTTCCCAGTACCAAGAGACCCAGTACTTC.

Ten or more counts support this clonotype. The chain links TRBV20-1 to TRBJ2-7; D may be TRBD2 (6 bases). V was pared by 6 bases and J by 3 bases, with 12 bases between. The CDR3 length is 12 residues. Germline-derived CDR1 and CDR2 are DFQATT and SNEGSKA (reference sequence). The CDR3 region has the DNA TGCAGTGCGGGACTCAGGTTCTACGAGCAGTACTTC. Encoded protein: CSAGLRFYEQYF.

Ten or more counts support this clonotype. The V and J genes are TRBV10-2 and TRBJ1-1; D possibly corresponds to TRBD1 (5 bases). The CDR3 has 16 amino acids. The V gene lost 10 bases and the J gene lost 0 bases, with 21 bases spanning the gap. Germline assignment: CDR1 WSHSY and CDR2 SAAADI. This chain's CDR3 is CATQRRGDPLNTEAFF. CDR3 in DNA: TGCGCCACCCAGAGGAGGGGTGATCCGTTGAACACTGAAGCTTTCTTT.

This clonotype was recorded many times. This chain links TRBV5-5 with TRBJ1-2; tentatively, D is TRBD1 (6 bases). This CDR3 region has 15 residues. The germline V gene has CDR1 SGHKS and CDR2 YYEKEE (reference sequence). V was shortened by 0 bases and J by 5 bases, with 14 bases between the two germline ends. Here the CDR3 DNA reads TGTGCCAGCAGCTTGGAGGCTAGGGGGGATTATGGCTACACCTTC. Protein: CASSLEARGDYGYTF.

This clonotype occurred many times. Written as DNA, the CDR3 is TGCAGTGCTCACAGGGGGGCCTTACAAGAGACCCAGTACTTC. Protein product: CSAHRGALQETQYF. The rearrangement joins TRBV20-1 to TRBJ2-5; 8 positions match TRBD1. The CDR3 is made up of 14 amino acids. The J segment lost 2 bases and the V segment lost 5 bases, leaving 7 bases of the junction unmatched. Germline V gives CDR1 DFQATT, CDR2 SNEGSKA (reference sequence).

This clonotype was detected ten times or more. CDR3 protein: CASSRGSEDSYEQYF. The DNA for the CDR3 is TGCGCCAGCAGTCGAGGGAGCGAGGACTCCTACGAGCAGTACTTC. V is TRBV23-1 and J is TRBJ2-7, with D possibly being TRBD2 (5 bases). TRBV23-1 qualifies as an ORF whose function is uncertain. Trimming took off 4 bases at V and 0 bases at J, with 13 bases between the two ends. This CDR3 comprises 15 residues.

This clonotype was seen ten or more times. The CDR3 protein is CASSDNEKLFF. The CDR3 DNA follows: TGTGCCAGCAGCGATAATGAAAAACTGTTTTTT. The V gene is TRBV6-2 or TRBV6-3, the J gene TRBJ1-4, with no clear D. V was trimmed by 6 bases and J by 4 bases, leaving 3 bases between them. Germline CDR1 reads MNHEY; CDR2 reads SVGEGT. The length of the CDR3 is 11 residues.

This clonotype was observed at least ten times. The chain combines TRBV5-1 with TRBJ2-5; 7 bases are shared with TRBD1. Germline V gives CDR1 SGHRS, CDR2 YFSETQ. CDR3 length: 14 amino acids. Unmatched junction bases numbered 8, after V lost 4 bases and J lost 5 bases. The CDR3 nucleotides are TGCGCCAGCAGCGTAGACAGGGCCAGGGAGACCCAGTACTTC. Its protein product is CASSVDRARETQYF.